The 12 T cell receptor beta chains below were found in one sample sequenced in a study of post-analysis software for immune sequencing data. Study-level results: When patients were compared with controls, about five TRBV segments were more frequent, TRBV5-6, TRBV5-1 and TRBV20-1 among them.

Built from TCR beta cDNA, the libraries had unique molecular identifiers in them. TCRdb reprocessed the PCR reads via MiXCR and lists one record per CDR3 protein. The table lists about 540,000 distinct CDR3 sequences, 34% of them singletons, with 4.5% to 7.5% in the top ten. These receptors' targets are unknown. Sequenced material: blood. The receptors derive from a girl aged 2 to 17 with multiple sclerosis.

As to this clonotype: Since no conserved phenylalanine or tryptophan closes the CDR3, a read error is the likely cause. V and J are TRBV20-1 and TRBJ2-7; no clear D. V dropped 3 bases and J dropped 3 bases, with 9 bases sitting between them. CDR1 is DFQATT and CDR2 is SNEGSKA in the germline V gene (reference sequence). CDR3 length equals 12 residues. CDR3 protein: CSASRADYEQYL. The CDR3 DNA reads TGCAGTGCTAGTAGGGCAGACTACGAGCAGTACTTA.

The J gene is TRBJ1-2, the V gene TRBV21-1; the table's TRBD1 call for D was not verified on the DNA. TRBV21-1 is a pseudogene. CDR3 length equals 15 residues. This chain's CDR3 is CASSKAGTNSHGYTF. Here the CDR3 DNA reads TGTGCCAGCAGCAAGGCGGGGACAAACTCCCATGGCTACACCTTC.

This clonotype turned up a few times. The rearrangement joins TRBV20-1 to TRBJ1-6, with D unresolved. CDR3 size: 14 residues. Looked up from germline, CDR1 is DFQATT and CDR2 is SNEGSKA (reference sequence). V lost 6 bases and J lost 5, with 14 bases in between. CDR3 region: CSAATRGHNSPLHF. CDR3 nucleotides: TGCAGTGCCGCGACAAGAGGTCATAATTCACCCCTCCACTTT.

This chain uses TRBV24-1 with TRBJ2-3; D not certain. There are 12 residues in the CDR3. CDR1 is KGHDR and CDR2 is SFDVKD in the germline V gene. V was cut by 0 bases and J by 5 bases, with 2 bases left in between. CDR3 loop: CATSDLRDTQYF. CDR3 DNA sequence: TGTGCCACCAGTGATTTGCGAGATACGCAGTATTTT.

This clonotype has only one observation. This chain connects TRBV3-1 to TRBJ2-1; 12 bases map to TRBD1. With V trimmed by 4 bases and J by 6 bases, 4 bases remained unmatched. The germline V gene has CDR1 LGHDT and CDR2 YNNKEL (reference sequence). The CDR3 extends over 15 amino acids. CDR3 in amino acids: CASSRTGQGANEQFF. The CDR3 coding sequence is TGTGCCAGCAGCCGAACGGGACAGGGGGCCAATGAGCAGTTCTTC.

There are a few counts of this clonotype. The rearrangement links TRBV5-1 to TRBJ1-1; D ambiguous. CDR1 is SGHRS and CDR2 is YFSETQ in the germline V gene. The CDR3 runs 13 residues. Trimming left V 0 bases short and J 6 bases short, with 9 bases between. The CDR3 spells CASSLVERAEAFF. In nucleotides, the CDR3 is TGCGCCAGCAGCTTGGTCGAGCGGGCTGAAGCTTTCTTT. The full variable domain, completed using reference TRBV5-1 and TRBJ1-1, is KAGVTQTPRYLIKTRGQQVTLSCSPISGHRSVSWYQQTPGQGLQFLFEYFSETQRNKGNFPGRFSGRQFSNSRSEMNVSTLELGDSALYLCASSLVERAEAFFGQGTRLTVV.

The V call is TRBV7-9, the J call TRBJ2-5; D tentatively fits TRBD1 or TRBD2 (5 bases each). Trimming removed 5 bases at V and 5 bases at J, with 21 bases between. Germline CDR1 is SEHNR and CDR2 is FQNEAQ (reference sequence). This CDR3 is built from 16 residues. This CDR3 is CASSTRDDDFRETQYF. The CDR3 region has the DNA TGTGCCAGCAGCACCCGGGACGACGATTTCAGGGAGACCCAGTACTTC.

This clonotype was found a few times. This rearrangement joins TRBV7-8 to TRBJ2-7; 7 bases are a match to TRBD1. V shed 5 bases and J 0 bases; nucleotides not matched to a gene: 10. Germline values: CDR1 SGHVS, CDR2 FQNEAQ. The CDR3 has 16 residues. CDR3 amino acids: CASSPSGQRTSYEQYF. Written as DNA, the CDR3 is TGTGCCAGCAGCCCCTCGGGACAGCGAACCTCCTACGAGCAGTACTTC.

This clonotype has only a few counts. This chain links TRBV10-3 with TRBJ1-2; D not resolved. The V and J ends lost 0 bases and 0 bases respectively, with 8 bases between them. Per germline, CDR1 ENHRY and CDR2 SYGVKD. The CDR3 consists of 15 residues. The CDR3 nucleotides read TGTGCCATCAGTGAGTCCCGACCCTCTAACTATGGCTACACCTTC. Protein: CAISESRPSNYGYTF.

This clonotype has more than one count but fewer than ten. The chain joins TRBV15 to TRBJ2-1; TRBD2 agrees at 14 bases. Germline CDR1 reads LNHNV; CDR2 reads YYDKDF (reference sequence). The junction had 17 bases not matched to a gene; V was cut back by 1 base and J by 9 bases. This CDR3 contains 20 residues. CDR3 protein: CATSRVRVTSGGEYDSEQFF. The CDR3 DNA reads TGTGCCACCAGCAGAGTTCGAGTGACTAGCGGGGGGGAGTACGACAGTGAGCAGTTCTTC.

In DNA, the CDR3 is TGTGCCAGCAGCGTCTCGAGTCAGCCCCAGCATTTT. The encoded protein is CASSVSSQPQHF. The rearrangement links TRBV12-3 or TRBV12-4 to TRBJ1-5, with D uncertain. The CDR3 has 12 amino acids. V was shortened by 6 bases and J by 6 bases, with 9 bases between the two germline ends.

This clonotype was seen only a few times. This chain links TRBV29-1 with TRBJ1-1; no clear D gene. Germline assignment: CDR1 SQVTM and CDR2 ANQGSEA. The CDR3 sequence is 10 residues long. Trimming stripped 5 bases from V and 4 bases from J, with 5 bases between. CDR3 protein: CSVSITEAFF. The CDR3 DNA reads TGCAGCGTTAGTATCACTGAAGCTTTCTTT.